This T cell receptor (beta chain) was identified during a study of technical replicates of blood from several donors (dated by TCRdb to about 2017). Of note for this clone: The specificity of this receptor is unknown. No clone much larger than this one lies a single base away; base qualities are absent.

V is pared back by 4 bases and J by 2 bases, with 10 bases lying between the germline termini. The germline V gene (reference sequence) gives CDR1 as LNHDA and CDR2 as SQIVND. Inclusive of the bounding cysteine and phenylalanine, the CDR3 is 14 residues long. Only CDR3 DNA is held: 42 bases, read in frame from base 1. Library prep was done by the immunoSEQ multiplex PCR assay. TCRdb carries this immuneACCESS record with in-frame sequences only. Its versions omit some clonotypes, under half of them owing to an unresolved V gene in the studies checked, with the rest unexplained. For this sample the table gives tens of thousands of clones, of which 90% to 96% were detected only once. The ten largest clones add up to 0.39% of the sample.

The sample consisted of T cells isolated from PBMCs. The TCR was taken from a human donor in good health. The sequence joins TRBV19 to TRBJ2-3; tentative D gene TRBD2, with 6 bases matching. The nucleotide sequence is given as TGTGCCAGTAGTACACTAGCAGCCACAGATACGCAGTATTTT. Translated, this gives CASSTLAATDTQYF.